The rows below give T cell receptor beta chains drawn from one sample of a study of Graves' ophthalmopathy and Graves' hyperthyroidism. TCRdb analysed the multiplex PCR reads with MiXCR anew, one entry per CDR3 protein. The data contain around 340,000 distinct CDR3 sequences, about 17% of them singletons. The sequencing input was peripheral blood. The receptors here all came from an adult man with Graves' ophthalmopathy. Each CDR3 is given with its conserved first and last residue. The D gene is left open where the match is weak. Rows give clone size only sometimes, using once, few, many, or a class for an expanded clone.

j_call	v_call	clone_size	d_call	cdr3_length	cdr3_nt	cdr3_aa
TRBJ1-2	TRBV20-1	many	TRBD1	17	TGCAGTGCTAGAGCCTTCGCAATGACAGGGGACGCGCATGGCTACACCTTC	CSARAFAMTGDAHGYTF
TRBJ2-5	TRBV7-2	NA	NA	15	TGTGCCAGCAGCTTAGGGAGACTAGTCCAAGAGACCCAGTACTTC	CASSLGRLVQETQYF
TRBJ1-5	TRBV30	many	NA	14	TGTGCCTGGAGTGTACGGTATAGCAATCAGCCCCAGCATTTT	CAWSVRYSNQPQHF
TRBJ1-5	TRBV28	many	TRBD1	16	TGTGCCAGCAGTTTTTCATCCAGGGGGGCCAATCAGCCCCAGCATTTT	CASSFSSRGANQPQHF
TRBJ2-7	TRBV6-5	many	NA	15	TGTGCCAGCAGCCCAGGGGGTAGCGGGGACTACGAGCAGTACTTC	CASSPGGSGDYEQYF
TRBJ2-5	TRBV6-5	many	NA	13	TGTGCCAGCAATTGGGACAACCAAGAGACCCAGTACTTC	CASNWDNQETQYF
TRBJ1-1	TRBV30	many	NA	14	TGTGCCTGGACGGGGAATCCCCGGGACACTGAAGCTTTCTTT	CAWTGNPRDTEAFF
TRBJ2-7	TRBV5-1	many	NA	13	TGCGCCAGCAGCTTGGTCTCTGACTACGAGCAGTACTTC	CASSLVSDYEQYF
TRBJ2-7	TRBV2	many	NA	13	TGTGCCAGCAAGTCGGGACTTTCCTACGAGCAGTACTTC	CASKSGLSYEQYF
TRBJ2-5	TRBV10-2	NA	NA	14	TGCGCCAGCAGTGATCTGACAGCCGAAGAGACCCAGTACTTC	CASSDLTAEETQYF